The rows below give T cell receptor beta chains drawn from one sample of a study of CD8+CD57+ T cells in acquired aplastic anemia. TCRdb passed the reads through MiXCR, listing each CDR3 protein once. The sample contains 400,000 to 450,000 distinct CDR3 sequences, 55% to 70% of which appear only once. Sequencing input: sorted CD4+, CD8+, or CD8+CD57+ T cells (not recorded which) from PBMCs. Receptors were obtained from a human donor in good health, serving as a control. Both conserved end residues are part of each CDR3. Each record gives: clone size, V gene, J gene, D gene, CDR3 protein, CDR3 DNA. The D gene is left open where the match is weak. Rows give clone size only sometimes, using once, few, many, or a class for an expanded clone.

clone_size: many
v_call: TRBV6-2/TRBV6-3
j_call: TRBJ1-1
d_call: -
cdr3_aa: CASRRTDNTEAFF
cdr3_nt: TGTGCCAGCAGGCGAACAGATAACACTGAAGCTTTCTTT

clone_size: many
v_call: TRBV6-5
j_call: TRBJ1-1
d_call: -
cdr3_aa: CASRPWGNTEAFF
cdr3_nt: TGTGCCAGCAGGCCCTGGGGGAACACTGAAGCTTTCTTT

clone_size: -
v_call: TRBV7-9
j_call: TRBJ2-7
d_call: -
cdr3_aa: CASSLSVSTDTQYYEQYF
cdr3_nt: TGCGCCAGCAGCTTAAGCGTTAGCACAGATACGCAGTATTACGAGCAGTACTTC

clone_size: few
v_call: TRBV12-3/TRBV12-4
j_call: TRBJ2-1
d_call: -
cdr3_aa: CASSLGQGWFF
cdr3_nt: TGTGCCAGCAGTTTAGGGCAGGGGTGGTTCTTC

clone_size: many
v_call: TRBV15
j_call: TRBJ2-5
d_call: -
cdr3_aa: CATREDAVLQETQYF
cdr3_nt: TGTGCCACCAGGGAAGACGCGGTCCTCCAAGAGACCCAGTACTTC

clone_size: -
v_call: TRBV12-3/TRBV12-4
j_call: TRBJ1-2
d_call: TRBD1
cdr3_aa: CASSGGQGAGYTF
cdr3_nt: TGTGCCAGCAGCGGAGGACAGGGGGCTGGCTACACCTTC

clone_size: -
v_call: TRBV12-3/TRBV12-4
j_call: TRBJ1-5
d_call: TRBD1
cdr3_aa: CASSTGTERNQPQHF
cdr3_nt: TGTGCCAGCAGTACTGGGACAGAGAGAAATCAGCCCCAGCATTTT

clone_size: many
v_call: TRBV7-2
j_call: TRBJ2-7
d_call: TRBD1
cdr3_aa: CASSRTGTGSYEQYF
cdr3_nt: TGTGCCAGCAGCCGTACCGGGACAGGCTCCTACGAGCAGTACTTC

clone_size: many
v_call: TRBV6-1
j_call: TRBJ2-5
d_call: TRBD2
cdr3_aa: CASSEVASGGPRQETQYF
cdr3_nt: TGTGCCAGCAGTGAAGTGGCTAGCGGGGGGCCAAGACAAGAGACCCAGTACTTC

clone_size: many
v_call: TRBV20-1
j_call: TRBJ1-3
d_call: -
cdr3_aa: CSASNPAKNTIYF
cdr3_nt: TGCAGTGCTAGTAACCCGGCCAAAAACACCATATATTTT

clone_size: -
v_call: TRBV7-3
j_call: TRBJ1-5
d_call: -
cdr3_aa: CASSLGVPPKHF
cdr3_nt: TGTGCCAGCAGCCTAGGGGTTCCGCCCAAGCATTTT

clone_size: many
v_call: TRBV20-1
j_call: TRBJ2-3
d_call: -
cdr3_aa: CSAAGHTTDTQYF
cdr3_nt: TGCAGTGCGGCGGGACACACAACAGATACGCAGTATTTT

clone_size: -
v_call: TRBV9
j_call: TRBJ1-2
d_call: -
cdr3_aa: CASSGYGYTF
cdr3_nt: TGTGCCAGCAGCGGATATGGCTACACCTTC

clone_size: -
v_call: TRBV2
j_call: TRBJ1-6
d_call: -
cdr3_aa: CASSESPRDVSSPLHF
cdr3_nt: TGTGCCAGCAGTGAATCCCCCAGGGATGTTTCTTCACCCCTCCACTTT

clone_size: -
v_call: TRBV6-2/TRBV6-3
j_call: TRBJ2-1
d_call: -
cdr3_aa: CAIRTPWGNEQFF
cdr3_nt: TGTGCCATACGGACACCTTGGGGCAATGAGCAGTTCTTC

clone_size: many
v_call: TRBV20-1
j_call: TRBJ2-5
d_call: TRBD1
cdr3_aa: CSAHGMGQGMETQYF
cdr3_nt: TGCAGTGCCCACGGTATGGGACAGGGGATGGAGACCCAGTACTTC

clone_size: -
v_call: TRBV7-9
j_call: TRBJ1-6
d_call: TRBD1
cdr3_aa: CASSPAGGYGYTFHF
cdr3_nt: TGTGCCAGCAGCCCAGCAGGGGGCTATGGCTACACCTTCCACTTT

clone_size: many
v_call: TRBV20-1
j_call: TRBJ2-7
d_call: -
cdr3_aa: CSARGRRRSYEQYF
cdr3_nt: TGCAGTGCTAGGGGACGGCGGCGAAGTTACGAGCAGTACTTC

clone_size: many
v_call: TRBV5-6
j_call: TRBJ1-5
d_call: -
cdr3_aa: CASSLGFGDGRPQHF
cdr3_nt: TGTGCCAGCAGCTTGGGATTCGGTGATGGGCGGCCCCAGCATTTT

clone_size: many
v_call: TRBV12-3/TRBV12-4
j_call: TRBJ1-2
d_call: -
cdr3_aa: CASSLGHTNYGYTF
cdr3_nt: TGTGCCAGCAGTTTAGGGCATACTAACTATGGCTACACCTTC

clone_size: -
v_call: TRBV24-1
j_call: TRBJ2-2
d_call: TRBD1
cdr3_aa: CATSLGTGYTGELFF
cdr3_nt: TGTGCCACCTCCCTGGGGACAGGATACACCGGGGAGCTGTTTTTT

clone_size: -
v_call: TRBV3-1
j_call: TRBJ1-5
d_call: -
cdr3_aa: CASSQIVGQPQHF
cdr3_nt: TGTGCCAGCAGCCAAATAGTAGGGCAGCCCCAGCATTTT

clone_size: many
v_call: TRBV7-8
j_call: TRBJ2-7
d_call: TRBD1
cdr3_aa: CASSARDRTYEQYF
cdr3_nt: TGTGCCAGCAGCGCGCGGGACAGGACCTACGAGCAGTACTTC

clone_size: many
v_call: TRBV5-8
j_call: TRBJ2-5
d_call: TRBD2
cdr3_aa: CASSPGGPGPQETQYF
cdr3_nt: TGTGCCAGCAGCCCGGGGGGACCGGGTCCCCAAGAGACCCAGTACTTC

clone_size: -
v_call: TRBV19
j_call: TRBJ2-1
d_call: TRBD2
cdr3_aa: CASTPGGGFNDEQFF
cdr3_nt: TGTGCCAGTACTCCGGGGGGGGGGTTCAACGATGAGCAGTTCTTC

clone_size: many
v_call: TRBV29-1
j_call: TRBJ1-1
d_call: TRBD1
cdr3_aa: CSAKGQGGGGTEAFF
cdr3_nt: TGCAGCGCAAAGGGACAGGGAGGGGGTGGCACTGAAGCTTTCTTT

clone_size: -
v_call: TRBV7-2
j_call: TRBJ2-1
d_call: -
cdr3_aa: CASSPGRGGAKNEQFF
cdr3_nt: TGTGCCAGCAGCCCAGGTAGGGGGGGGGCAAAAAATGAGCAGTTCTTC

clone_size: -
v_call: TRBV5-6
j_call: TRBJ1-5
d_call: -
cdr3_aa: CASSMRRGEQPQHF
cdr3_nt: TGTGCCAGCAGCATGAGAAGAGGGGAACAGCCCCAGCATTTT

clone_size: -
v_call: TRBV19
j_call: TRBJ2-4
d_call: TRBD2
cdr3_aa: CASSSGLAGGKNIQYF
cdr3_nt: TGTGCCAGTAGTTCGGGACTAGCGGGGGGTAAAAACATTCAGTACTTC

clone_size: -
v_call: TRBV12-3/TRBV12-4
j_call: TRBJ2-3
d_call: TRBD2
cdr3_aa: CASGVSYSGGPGTDTQYF
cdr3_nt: TGTGCCAGCGGTGTCTCCTATAGCGGGGGGCCAGGCACAGATACGCAGTATTTT

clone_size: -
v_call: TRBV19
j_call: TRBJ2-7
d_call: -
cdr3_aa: CASSFGPEQYF
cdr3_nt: TGTGCCAGTAGTTTCGGTCCCGAGCAGTACTTC

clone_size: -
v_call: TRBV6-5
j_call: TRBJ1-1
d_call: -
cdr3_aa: CASSFTGRGVNIEAFF
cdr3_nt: TGTGCCAGCAGTTTTACGGGACGGGGGGTGAACATTGAAGCTTTCTTT

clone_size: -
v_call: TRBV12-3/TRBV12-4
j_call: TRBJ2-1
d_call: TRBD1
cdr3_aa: CASSSPMTGYNEQFF
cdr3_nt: TGTGCCAGCAGTTCTCCGATGACAGGGTACAATGAGCAGTTCTTC

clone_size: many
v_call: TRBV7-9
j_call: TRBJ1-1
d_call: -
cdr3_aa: CASSSSYAEAFF
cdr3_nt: TGTGCCAGCAGCTCCTCGTACGCTGAAGCTTTCTTT

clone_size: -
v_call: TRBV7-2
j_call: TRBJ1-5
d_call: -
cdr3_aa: CAGSLTTGPGHAQHF
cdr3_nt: TGTGCCGGCAGCTTGACGACAGGCCCTGGCCATGCGCAGCATTTT

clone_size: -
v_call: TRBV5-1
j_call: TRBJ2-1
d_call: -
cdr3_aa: CASSSVGNTEQFF
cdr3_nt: TGTGCCAGCAGTTCTGTGGGGAACACTGAGCAGTTCTTC

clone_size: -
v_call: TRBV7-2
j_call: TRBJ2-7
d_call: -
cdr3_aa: CASSLPGRDSYERF
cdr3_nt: TGTGCCAGCAGCCTGCCGGGCAGGGACTCCTACGAGCGGTTC

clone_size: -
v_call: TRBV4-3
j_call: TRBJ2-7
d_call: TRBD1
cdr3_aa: CASSQDHPGGAYEQYF
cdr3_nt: TGCGCCAGCAGCCAAGATCATCCAGGGGGTGCCTACGAGCAGTACTTC

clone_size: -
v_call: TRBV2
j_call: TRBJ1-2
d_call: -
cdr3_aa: CASSEIVLGCADYTF
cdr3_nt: TGTGCCAGCAGTGAAATTGTCCTGGGCTGCGCTGACTACACCTTC

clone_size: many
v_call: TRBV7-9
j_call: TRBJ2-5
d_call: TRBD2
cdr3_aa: CASRTSGETQYF
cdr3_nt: TGTGCCAGCAGAACTAGCGGAGAGACCCAGTACTTC

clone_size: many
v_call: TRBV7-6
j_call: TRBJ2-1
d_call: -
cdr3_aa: CASSFRLVGVSEQFF
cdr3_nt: TGTGCCAGCAGCTTCCGACTAGTAGGGGTTAGTGAGCAGTTCTTC

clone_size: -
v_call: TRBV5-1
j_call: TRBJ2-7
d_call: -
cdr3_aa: CATSMGRGISYEQYF
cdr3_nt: TGCGCCACCAGCATGGGCAGGGGTATTAGCTACGAGCAGTACTTC

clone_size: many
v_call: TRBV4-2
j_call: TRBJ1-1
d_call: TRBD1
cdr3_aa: CASSPGQGSDTEAFF
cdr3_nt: TGTGCCAGCAGCCCGGGACAGGGCTCGGACACTGAAGCTTTCTTT

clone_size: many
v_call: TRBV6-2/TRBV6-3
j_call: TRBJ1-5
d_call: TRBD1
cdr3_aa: CASSSGTGLSNQPQHF
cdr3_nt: TGTGCCAGCAGTTCAGGGACAGGGCTAAGCAATCAGCCCCAGCATTTT

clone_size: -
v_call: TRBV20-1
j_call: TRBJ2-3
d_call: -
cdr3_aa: CSARKSNSTYTQYF
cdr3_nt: TGCAGTGCTAGAAAAAGCAACAGCACTTATACGCAGTATTTT

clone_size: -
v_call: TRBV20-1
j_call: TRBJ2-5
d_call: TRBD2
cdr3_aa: CSARIGTSGKETQYF
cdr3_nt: TGCAGTGCTAGGATAGGGACTAGCGGGAAGGAGACCCAGTACTTC

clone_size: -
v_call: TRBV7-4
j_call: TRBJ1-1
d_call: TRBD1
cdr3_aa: CASSSRTGGGTEVFF
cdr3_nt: TGTGCCAGCAGCTCCCGGACAGGGGGAGGGACTGAAGTTTTCTTT

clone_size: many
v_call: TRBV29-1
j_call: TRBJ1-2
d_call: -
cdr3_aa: CSVVSGTGYTF
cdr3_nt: TGCAGCGTTGTTAGCGGGACCGGCTACACCTTC

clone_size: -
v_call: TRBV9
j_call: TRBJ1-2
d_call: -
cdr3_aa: CASSVVGEADTQYTF
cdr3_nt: TGTGCCAGCAGCGTAGTGGGGGAGGCAGATACGCAGTACACCTTC

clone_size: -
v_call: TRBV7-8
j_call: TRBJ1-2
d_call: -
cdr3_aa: CASSSGSYGYTF
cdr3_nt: TGTGCCAGCAGCTCAGGGTCCTATGGCTACACCTTC

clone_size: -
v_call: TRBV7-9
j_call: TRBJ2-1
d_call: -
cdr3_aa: CASSRTAVNNVQGF
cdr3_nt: TGTGCCAGCAGCCGAACGGCAGTGAATAATGTCCAGGGCTTC

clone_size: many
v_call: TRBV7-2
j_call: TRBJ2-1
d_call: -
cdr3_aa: CASSRPAGSYNEQFF
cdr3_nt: TGTGCCAGCAGCCGGCCAGCGGGCAGTTACAATGAGCAGTTCTTC

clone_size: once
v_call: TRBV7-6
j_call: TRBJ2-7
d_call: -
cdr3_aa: CASSPGTIYEQYFYF
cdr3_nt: -